The T cell receptor (beta chain) under discussion was sequenced for a study of neurological immune-mediated disorders. Across the whole study: Of the 34 patients with multiple sclerosis, roughly 30 had relapsing-remitting MS, whereas the remaining 3 had secondary progressive MS. Whole-study findings and limits: Private repertoires in all groups were suggested by the finding that expanded clones across subjects shared no CDR3 amino acid sequences.

Trimming took off 4 bases at V and 10 bases at J, with 7 bases between the two ends. Germline V gives CDR1 SGHTA, CDR2 FQGNSA. The CDR3 covers 10 residues. This clonotype was seen many times. Antigen: not known. The cDNA was generated through 5'RACE incorporating 10-nucleotide random UMIs. Using its own MiXCR run on the 5' RACE reads, TCRdb lists one record per CDR3 protein. Among roughly 100,000 distinct CDR3 sequences listed, 3.5% were seen once. The chain has TRBV7-2 and TRBJ1-1; no reliable D call. Material: PBMCs. The source of this sequence is a woman aged 45 to 65 with multiple sclerosis. CDR3 sequence: CASSSRGAFF. The CDR3 DNA follows: TGTGCCAGCAGCTCGCGGGGAGCTTTCTTT.